The rows below give T cell receptor beta chains drawn from one sample of a study of beta chain features in type 1 diabetes. Clones were read by immunoSEQ multiplex PCR, and TCRdb kept only the in-frame ones, dropping some. In the table there are about 340,000 clones, around 9% of which are singletons. Material for sequencing was central memory CD4+ T cells from blood. The receptor set was obtained from a young man with type 1 diabetes. CDR3s include the opening cysteine and the closing phenylalanine or tryptophan. D genes are given only for firm matches. A row's size may be missing; if present it is once, few, many or a size class.

d_call,j_call,clone_size,v_call,cdr3_nt,cdr3_aa
TRBD1,TRBJ2-7,few,TRBV2,TGTGCCAGCAGCGACGCCCAGACAGGGGACTACGAGCAGTACTTC,CASSDAQTGDYEQYF
TRBD1,TRBJ1-2,.,TRBV6-1,TGTGCCAGCAACAGAATAACAGGGGAAGCAGATGGCTACACCTTC,CASNRITGEADGYTF
.,TRBJ1-2,.,TRBV7-9,TGTGCCAGCAACCCAAAGGGGAACTATGGCTACACCTTC,CASNPKGNYGYTF
TRBD1,TRBJ2-7,.,TRBV6-6,TGTGCCAGCTCAGGGACAGGCTACGAGCAGTACTTC,CASSGTGYEQYF
.,TRBJ1-3,few,TRBV30,TGTGCCTGGAGTGCGGGGACATCTGGAAACACCATATATTTT,CAWSAGTSGNTIYF
.,TRBJ1-3,few,TRBV2,TGTGCCAGCAGTGTAATTGGAGGAGCATCTCTCTCTGGAAACACCATATATTTT,CASSVIGGASLSGNTIYF
TRBD1,TRBJ1-2,.,TRBV10-1,TGCGCCAGCAGCTCGGACAGGGTCTATGGCTACACCTTC,CASSSDRVYGYTF
TRBD2,TRBJ2-3,.,TRBV5-6,TGTGCCAGCAGCTTGCTGGTTGCGGGGGGAGATACGCAGTATTTT,CASSLLVAGGDTQYF
.,TRBJ1-2,.,TRBV4-3,TGCGCCAGCAGCCAAGGAGGGTCATATGGCTACACCTTC,CASSQGGSYGYTF
.,TRBJ2-5,few,TRBV2,TGTGCCAGCAGCAACGTTGGGGTAGAGACCCAGTACTTC,CASSNVGVETQYF
.,TRBJ2-2,few,TRBV2,TGTGCCAGCATAGTCGATTGGGGCGGGGAGCTGTTTTTT,CASIVDWGGELFF
TRBD1,TRBJ1-2,.,TRBV30,TGTGCCTGGAGTTACAGGGGCAACTATGGCTACACCTTC,CAWSYRGNYGYTF
.,TRBJ1-2,few,TRBV6-5,TGTGCCAGCAGTGAAGAGGGAGGGACCGGCTACACCTTC,CASSEEGGTGYTF
TRBD1,TRBJ1-6,.,TRBV7-2,TGTGCCAGCAGACGAGGGACAGGGACTGATTCACCCCTCCACTTT,CASRRGTGTDSPLHF
TRBD2,TRBJ2-1,few,TRBV7-7,TGTGCCAGCAGCCGAGGGCTAGCGGGTAACAATGAGCAGTTCTTC,CASSRGLAGNNEQFF
.,TRBJ2-3,few,TRBV11-2,TGTGCCAGCAGCTTAGCCTGGGGAGGTAGCACAGATACGCAGTATTTT,CASSLAWGGSTDTQYF
.,TRBJ2-2,.,TRBV7-2,TGTGCCAGCAGCCAACTAGGGGGCACCGGGGAGCTGTTTTTT,CASSQLGGTGELFF
TRBD2,TRBJ2-3,few,TRBV11-2,TGTGCCAGCAGCTCACCCGTCAGCAGGCTAGCGGGGAACACAGATACGCAGTATTTT,CASSSPVSRLAGNTDTQYF
TRBD2,TRBJ2-7,few,TRBV5-1,TGCGCCAGCAGCCTGGGGGGGACTTCCTACGAGCAGTACTTC,CASSLGGTSYEQYF
TRBD1,TRBJ1-2,.,TRBV25-1,TGTGCCAGCAGTGAATATACGGGACAGGGTCGGGGCTACACCTTC,CASSEYTGQGRGYTF
.,TRBJ1-1,.,TRBV27,TGTGCCAGCAGTTTATTAGGGGGTACTGAAGCTTTCTTT,CASSLLGGTEAFF
.,TRBJ1-2,few,TRBV9,TGTGCCAGCAGCCCGTTTTTGTATGAGGGCTACACCTTC,CASSPFLYEGYTF
.,TRBJ2-7,.,TRBV6-1,TGTGCCAGCAGTGAGGCTGCGAGGCAGTACTTC,CASSEAARQYF
TRBD1,TRBJ1-1,.,TRBV5-1,TGCGCCAGCAGCCCCGGGACAGGGCCTGAAGCTTTCTTT,CASSPGTGPEAFF
.,TRBJ2-2,.,TRBV5-1,TGCGCCAGCAGCTTAAACTCGAACACCGGGGAGCTGTTTTTT,CASSLNSNTGELFF
.,TRBJ1-1,.,TRBV20-1,TGCAGTGCTAGGGAAAGGGGGGCAGCTTTCTTT,CSARERGAAFF
.,TRBJ2-1,many,TRBV10-3,TGTGCCATCAGTGAGCGGACAGCGGGCTACAATGAGCAGTTCTTC,CAISERTAGYNEQFF
TRBD1,TRBJ1-2,few,TRBV7-9,TGTGCCAGCAGCTTAGCAACAGGGGGAACTGGCTACACCTTC,CASSLATGGTGYTF
.,TRBJ2-5,few,TRBV7-2,TGTGCCAGCAGCTTAGAACTAGCCGCGGAGACCCAGTACTTC,CASSLELAAETQYF
TRBD2,TRBJ2-1,.,TRBV10-3,TGTGCCATCAGTGAGTCTGGTCGGGGGGGCCAAGATGAGCAGTTCTTC,CAISESGRGGQDEQFF
.,TRBJ2-6,.,TRBV2,TGTGCCAGCAGTGAGAGGGCTGGGGCCAACGTCCTGACTTTC,CASSERAGANVLTF
TRBD1,TRBJ2-1,.,TRBV7-6,TGTGCCAGCAGCCGGGGGACAGGGTTTAAGTTCTTC,CASSRGTGFKFF
.,TRBJ1-2,few,TRBV10-3,TGTGCCATCAGTGAGAGGGGCACGACTGTCTATGGCTACACCTTC,CAISERGTTVYGYTF
.,TRBJ2-3,few,TRBV11-3,TGTGCCAGCAGCGCTGCTAGGGCAGATACGCAGTATTTT,CASSAARADTQYF
TRBD1,TRBJ1-5,.,TRBV11-2,TGTGCCAGCAGCTTTACAGGGGACCCCAATCAGCCCCAGCATTTT,CASSFTGDPNQPQHF
TRBD1,TRBJ1-2,few,TRBV25-1,TGTGCCAGCAGTCTCGGACAGGGGGGAGGCTACACCTTC,CASSLGQGGGYTF
.,TRBJ1-6,.,TRBV5-1,TGCGCCAGCAGCGAAAACGGGGGAAATTCACCCCTCCACTTT,CASSENGGNSPLHF
TRBD2,TRBJ2-7,.,TRBV27,TGTGCCAGCAGTTTATCCCTTAGGTCTAGCGGGGCCTCCTACGAGCAGTACTTC,CASSLSLRSSGASYEQYF
.,TRBJ1-6,few,TRBV7-2,TGTGCCAGCAGCTTAGGAGGGGGGCAGAGCGCACCCCTCCACTTT,CASSLGGGQSAPLHF
.,TRBJ2-3,.,TRBV7-2,TGTGCCAGCAGCCTCGAGGGCCCATGGCTTAGCACAGATACGCAGTATTTT,CASSLEGPWLSTDTQYF
.,TRBJ1-2,.,TRBV10-3,TGTGCCACCAACAGGGAAACGGATGGCTACACCTTC,CATNRETDGYTF
TRBD2,TRBJ2-2,.,TRBV25-1,TGTGCCACCGCCCCGACTAGCGGGGACCTCACCGGGGAGCTGTTTTTT,CATAPTSGDLTGELFF
TRBD1,TRBJ1-4,few,TRBV7-9,TGTGCCAGCAGCTTAGCGCAGGGGGCGCGGGCTAATGAAAAACTGTTTTTT,CASSLAQGARANEKLFF
.,TRBJ2-7,.,TRBV7-9,TGTGCCAGCAGCTCAAACGCCCGGGAGCAGTACTTC,CASSSNAREQYF
.,TRBJ2-3,.,TRBV4-3,TGCGCCAGCAGCCAAGAGTTGCGTACTAAGGGACATACGCAGTATTTT,CASSQELRTKGHTQYF
.,TRBJ2-3,.,TRBV6-6,TGTGCCAGCAGTTACGGGCAGGGGAGCACAGATACGCAGTATTTT,CASSYGQGSTDTQYF
.,TRBJ1-3,few,TRBV29-1,TGCAGCGCCGTGAGCTCTGGAAACACCATATATTTT,CSAVSSGNTIYF
.,TRBJ1-1,.,TRBV30,TGTGCCTGGAGTAAGCCTGAGCGCACTGAAGCTTTCTTT,CAWSKPERTEAFF